The entry below describes one T cell receptor beta chain. Its specificity is not known. TCRdb's table, derived via immunoSEQ multiplex PCR, lists solely in-frame clones and lacks some. Counted here are about 48,000 clones, roughly 85% occurring once; the ten biggest clones make up 5.5% to 7%. This entry is derived from a study of T cell responses to AZD1222 COVID-19 vaccine. Findings of the study overall: Compared with day 0, the breadth and depth of the Spike-specific TCR repertoire rose significantly after two doses of AZD1222. At study baseline, merely about 6 AZD1222 recipients were seropositive. Donor demographics were predominantly white British with a female majority; clonal diversity may be underestimated.

Second doses at about 4 or about 12 weeks were pooled. The CDR3 has 13 amino acids. V was clipped by 4 bases and J by 1 base, with 7 bases between them. CDR1 and CDR2 from the germline V gene are LNHDA and SQIVND (reference sequence). The receptor was derived from an adult who received the AZD1222 COVID-19 vaccine. V is TRBV19 and J is TRBJ1-1; D gene ambiguous. The sample was peripheral blood, taken 28 days after the second AZD1222 dose. The DNA of the CDR3 is TGTGCCAGTAGTAGGAGTGCGAACACTGAAGCTTTCTTT. This encodes CASSRSANTEAFF. Together with reference TRBV19 and TRBJ1-1, the CDR3 gives the full variable domain: DGGITQSPKYLFRKEGQNVTLSCEQNLNHDAMYWYRQDPGQGLRLIYYSQIVNDFQKGDIAEGYSVSREKKESFPLTVTSAQKNPTAFYLCASSRSANTEAFFGQGTRLTVV.